The rows below give T cell receptor beta chains drawn from one sample of a study of identical twins. Using its own MiXCR run on the 5' RACE reads, TCRdb lists one record per CDR3 protein. The data contain around 300,000 distinct CDR3 sequences, about 8.3% of them singletons. These data also formed part of another study, on yellow fever vaccine responses in identical twins.

Specimen: memory (CD45RO+) T cells sorted from blood. All receptors derive from a woman under 30 in good health. The CDR3 runs from the conserved cysteine through the conserved F or W. A D gene is named only where the DNA matches it firmly. The size field is filled for only some rows; it gives once, few, many or a size class.

TRBV3-1	TRBJ2-3	.	.	CASSQVTASTDTQYF	TGTGCCAGCAGCCAAGTTACAGCTAGCACAGATACGCAGTATTTT
TRBV5-6	TRBJ2-2	TRBD2	.	CASSLSLAGAVGELFF	TGTGCCAGCAGCCTTTCCCTAGCGGGAGCAGTCGGGGAGCTGTTTTTT
TRBV10-3	TRBJ2-3	TRBD2	many	CAISPKGGTSSSTDTQYF	TGTGCCATCAGTCCCAAGGGAGGGACTAGCTCTAGCACAGATACGCAGTATTTT
TRBV6-1	TRBJ1-1	.	few	CASSTIQGVTEAFF	TGTGCCAGCAGTACAATACAGGGAGTCACTGAAGCTTTCTTT
TRBV20-1	TRBJ1-6	TRBD1	.	CSARVRQGANSPLHF	TGCAGTGCTAGAGTAAGGCAGGGGGCTAATTCACCCCTCCACTTT
TRBV7-6	TRBJ2-1	.	many	CASSPHGNEQFF	TGTGCCAGCAGCCCGCATGGCAATGAGCAGTTCTTC
TRBV12-3/TRBV12-4	TRBJ1-4	.	many	CASSLDAGRTNEKLFF	TGTGCCAGCAGTTTAGATGCAGGGAGGACTAATGAAAAACTGTTTTTT
TRBV3-1	TRBJ2-3	TRBD2	many	CASSHNPSGGAMGADTQYF	TGTGCCAGCAGCCACAATCCTAGCGGGGGGGCCATGGGGGCAGATACGCAGTATTTT
TRBV6-1	TRBJ2-6	.	few	CASSPPVGGGHSGANVLTF	TGTGCCAGCAGTCCCCCGGTCGGAGGGGGCCACTCTGGGGCCAACGTCCTGACTTTC
TRBV10-1	TRBJ2-6	.	.	CASSDRVGANVLTF	TGCGCCAGCAGTGACAGGGTTGGGGCCAACGTCCTGACTTTC
TRBV6-1	TRBJ1-6	.	few	CASSEAGGWSYNSPLHF	TGTGCCAGCAGTGAAGCAGGGGGATGGTCCTATAATTCACCCCTCCACTTT
TRBV12-3/TRBV12-4	TRBJ2-5	TRBD2	few	CASSFWLAGGVQETQYF	TGTGCCAGCAGTTTTTGGCTAGCGGGGGGTGTCCAAGAGACCCAGTACTTC
TRBV20-1	TRBJ1-5	.	few	CSASPEGNQPQHF	TGCAGTGCTAGCCCAGAGGGGAATCAGCCCCAGCATTTT
TRBV20-1	TRBJ2-1	TRBD2	.	CSATGGSGGAYEQFF	TGCAGTGCTACCGGTGGTAGCGGGGGGGCTTATGAGCAGTTCTTC
TRBV5-1	TRBJ2-5	.	many	CASSLDRPETQYF	TGCGCCAGCAGCTTGGACAGACCCGAGACCCAGTACTTC